A selection of T cell receptor beta chains follows, all from one sample in a study of blood T cell repertoires in COVID-19. Using immunoSEQ multiplex PCR, the repertoire was profiled, and TCRdb retains in-frame clones only, with some absent. The sample consists of tens of thousands of clones, approximately 80% of them appearing once. Material for sequencing was peripheral blood. The receptors originated from a man aged 55 to 70 with COVID-19, enrolled during active disease. CDR3s include the opening cysteine and the closing phenylalanine or tryptophan. The order of the fields is D gene, V gene, J gene, CDR3 protein. D genes are given only for firm matches.

>-|TRBV10-1|TRBJ1-6
CASSSQGGNSPLHF
>TRBD1|TRBV5-1|TRBJ1-1
CASSRGQGILNTEAFF
>TRBD1|TRBV6-1|TRBJ1-2
CASSELGTGRPWGGYTF
>TRBD1|TRBV7-9|TRBJ1-1
CASRPKGANTEAFF
>-|TRBV10-3|TRBJ2-3
CAIRGDLRGSTDTQYF
>-|TRBV4-1|TRBJ2-2
CASTERAQGGTGELFF
>-|TRBV21-1|TRBJ1-5
CASSKAQQVVGINNQPQHF
>-|TRBV28|TRBJ2-7
CASSLAGNENEQYF
>-|TRBV7-3|TRBJ2-3
CASSQRLGGTDTQYF
>TRBD2|TRBV5-1|TRBJ2-5
CASSLNLAGRQETQYF
>TRBD2|TRBV9|TRBJ2-1
CASSVGGRGGSNEQFF
>-|TRBV14|TRBJ1-1
CASSQVTPQGNTEAFF
>TRBD1|TRBV9|TRBJ2-7
CASSSSPDRGREQYF
>-|TRBV18|TRBJ2-2
CASSPGAWELFF
>-|TRBV4-1|TRBJ1-2
CASSRTGFGYTF
>TRBD1|TRBV27|TRBJ1-1
CASSLVNRGNTEAFF
>TRBD1|TRBV6-2/TRBV6-3|TRBJ1-5
CASSDRGSNQPQHF
>-|TRBV20-1|TRBJ2-1
CSAHQGQGKFF
>TRBD2|TRBV28|TRBJ2-3
CASSGLAATDTQYF
>TRBD1|TRBV27|TRBJ2-7
CASSLGRGISEQYF
>TRBD2|TRBV5-1|TRBJ2-1
CASSSEYLAGGPYNEQFF
>-|TRBV5-1|TRBJ1-3
CASSSQGPTLGNTIYF
>-|TRBV19|TRBJ2-5
CASSTVQVQETQYF
>-|TRBV21-1|TRBJ1-1
CASSKVGGGNTEAFF
>-|TRBV2|TRBJ1-2
CAIEGDIYNYGYTF
>TRBD1|TRBV2|TRBJ1-1
CASRRDRNTEAFF
>-|TRBV18|TRBJ1-2
CASSPSGEGYGYTF
>-|TRBV2|TRBJ2-7
CASSTTGIIYEQYF
>-|TRBV6-6|TRBJ1-1
CASSSHQGKGPEAFF
>-|TRBV7-9|TRBJ2-3
CASSSVSTSTDTQYF
>TRBD1|TRBV2|TRBJ1-6
CATRTGWNSPLHF
>-|TRBV27|TRBJ1-2
CASSLRGWDGYTF
>TRBD1|TRBV7-2|TRBJ1-1
CASSGPGQGAIRAFF
>TRBD2|TRBV5-1|TRBJ2-3
CASSLEAGVVTDTQYF
>-|TRBV6-6|TRBJ2-7
CASSPRGALGMGYEQYF
>-|TRBV5-1|TRBJ1-1
CASSLSQGYEAFF
>TRBD1|TRBV28|TRBJ1-2
CASSFRRGRGYTF
>TRBD1|TRBV24-1|TRBJ1-5
CATSGRGSNQPQHF
>-|TRBV5-1|TRBJ2-7
CASSSDTPPYEQYF
>TRBD1|TRBV29-1|TRBJ1-2
CSALGQGKYGYTF
>-|TRBV7-2|TRBJ1-6
CASSLDTLSPLHF
>-|TRBV12-3/TRBV12-4|TRBJ1-2
CASSRSGAGGYTF
>-|TRBV29-1|TRBJ2-1
CSALLRNEQFF
>TRBD1|TRBV7-8|TRBJ2-4
CASSLRGQNIQYF
>-|TRBV7-8|TRBJ1-2
CASSLGAAGVNYGYTF
>-|TRBV6-2/TRBV6-3|TRBJ1-6
CASSLGATNSPLHF
>TRBD1|TRBV27|TRBJ2-7
CASSLSAGGIYEQYF
>TRBD1|TRBV19|TRBJ2-7
CASSIRGLSYEQYF
>-|TRBV6-2/TRBV6-3|TRBJ1-2
CASSSTVRPYGYTF
>TRBD1|TRBV24-1|TRBJ2-7
CATAKGQGAQDEQYF
>TRBD1|TRBV6-5|TRBJ1-1
CASSSIRQGSNTEAFF
>-|TRBV30|TRBJ1-1
CAWSRDTEAFF
>TRBD1|TRBV6-5|TRBJ1-1
CASSWTGRQDTEAFF